Each of the 15 T cell receptor beta chains below was sequenced from the same sample in a study of patients and donors after allogeneic stem cell transplantation. TCRdb re-analysed the RT-PCR reads in MiXCR, keeping a single row per CDR3 protein. The sample lists approximately 150,000 distinct CDR3 sequences; about a third were seen once. Material: blood, either unsorted or a sorted T cell fraction (not recorded which). These receptors all stem from a human donor who was either an allogeneic HSCT recipient or a stem cell or donor lymphocyte infusion donor (not recorded which). It is not recorded whose cells these are; they may come from a transplant donor.

In regard to this clonotype: The junction departs from the called germline gene at one end, perhaps through a read error. CDR3 coding DNA: TGCAGCGTCACAGGGCAACGCGGCTACAGCTTC. This translates into CSVTGQRGYSF. The chain couples TRBV29-1 to TRBJ1-2, with D perhaps TRBD1 (6 bases). Germline V gene sequence: CDR1 SQVTM, CDR2 ANQGSEA. The CDR3 is made up of 11 amino acids.

The chain has TRBV5-1 and TRBJ1-1; D gene uncertain. The CDR3 contains 13 residues. Trimming stripped 2 bases from V and 5 bases from J, with 10 bases between. Germline V gene lookup returns CDR1 SGHRS and CDR2 YFSETQ. CDR3 region: CASSLGERTEAFF. CDR3 sequence (DNA): TGCGCCAGCAGCTTAGGAGAGAGGACTGAAGCTTTCTTT.

The chain is built from TRBV5-1 and TRBJ2-2; D is uncertain. Germline lookup yields CDR1 SGHRS and CDR2 YFSETQ. The length of the CDR3 is 15 residues. V gave up 0 bases and J gave up 2 bases, with 8 bases separating them. DNA of the CDR3: TGCGCCAGCAGCTTGGGGGGAATTAACACCGGGGAGCTGTTTTTT. Protein product: CASSLGGINTGELFF.

This clonotype has a handful of counts. This sequence joins TRBV27 and TRBJ2-5; D unresolved. Trimming pared 0 bases from V and 5 bases from J, leaving 13 bases between. Germline CDR1 is MNHEY and CDR2 is SMNVEV (reference sequence). This CDR3 region has 15 residues. CDR3 sequence reads: CASSLSRSVVETQYF. DNA for the CDR3: TGTGCCAGCAGTTTATCTCGTTCGGTAGTGGAGACCCAGTACTTC.

This clonotype has just a few counts. The chain is built from TRBV12-3 or TRBV12-4 and TRBJ1-2; D uncertain. CDR3 length: 13 amino acids. V was pared by 6 bases and J by 8 bases, with 16 bases between. CDR3 in amino acids: CASRPTRAGGYTF. In DNA, the CDR3 is TGTGCCAGCAGGCCTACCCGGGCCGGGGGCTACACCTTC.

This clonotype has more than one count but fewer than ten. The DNA of the CDR3 is TGTGCCAGCAGTTTAGCATTAGGGATTTTGGCTGAAGCTTTCTTT. It is translated as CASSLALGILAEAFF. The chain carries TRBV12-3 or TRBV12-4 and TRBJ1-1; D ambiguous. The V end lost 0 bases, the J end lost 6 bases, and 14 bases lay between the germline ends. The CDR3 length is 15 residues.

The V gene is TRBV12-3 or TRBV12-4, the J gene TRBJ2-2; TRBD1 aligns across 7 bases. The V gene end was trimmed by 6 bases and the J gene end by 0 bases; junction bases not matched to a gene: 10. The CDR3 consists of 17 residues. The CDR3 reads CASRRVGQATNTGELFF. The DNA for the CDR3 is TGTGCCAGCAGACGAGTTGGACAGGCGACGAACACCGGGGAGCTGTTTTTT.

This clonotype was recorded a few times. The chain is built from TRBV12-3 or TRBV12-4 and TRBJ1-5; D gene uncertain. V lost 1 base and J lost 2, with 15 bases in between. The CDR3 has 17 residues. This CDR3 is CASSLGGAGSGNQPQHF. CDR3 DNA: TGTGCCAGCAGTTTAGGCGGCGCAGGTTCCGGCAATCAGCCCCAGCATTTT.

The chain joins TRBV11-2 to TRBJ1-1; 7 nucleotides line up with TRBD1. V dropped 3 bases and J dropped 8; count of bases not matched to a gene: 3. The CDR3 runs to 12 residues. Germline-derived CDR1 and CDR2 are SGHAT and FQNNGV. Here the CDR3 reads CASSFGTEEAFF. CDR3 bases: TGTGCCAGCAGCTTCGGGACAGAGGAAGCTTTCTTT. Looking up the rest from reference TRBV11-2 and TRBJ1-1 gives the full variable domain: EAGVAQSPRYKIIEKRQSVAFWCNPISGHATLYWYQQILGQGPKLLIQFQNNGVVDDSQLPKDRFSAERLKGVDSTLKIQPAKLEDSAVYLCASSFGTEEAFFGQGTRLTVV.

The V call is TRBV20-1, the J call TRBJ1-6; D remains unclear. Germline lookup yields CDR1 DFQATT and CDR2 SNEGSKA (reference sequence). The CDR3 sequence is 14 residues long. The ends were cut back, 2 bases at V and 9 bases at J, with 14 bases in the middle. The CDR3 here is CSARHSVTTSPLHF. DNA of the CDR3: TGCAGTGCTAGACACAGCGTTACGACTTCACCCCTCCACTTT.

This clonotype was picked up a small number of times. V usage is TRBV20-1 and J usage is TRBJ1-5; D is uncertain. Germline CDR1 is DFQATT and CDR2 is SNEGSKA (reference sequence). Trimming stripped 0 bases from V and 3 bases from J, with 12 bases between. This CDR3 is built from 15 residues. In nucleotides, the CDR3 is TGCAGTGCTAGAGAATGGGAATTCGACAATCAGCCCCAGCATTTT. Encoded protein: CSAREWEFDNQPQHF.

This clonotype appeared a few times. V is TRBV6-1 and J is TRBJ1-5, with D maybe TRBD1 (6 bases). The germline V gene encodes CDR1 MNHNS and CDR2 SASEGT. The ends were cut back, 8 bases at V and 5 bases at J, with 13 bases in the middle. The CDR3 has 13 amino acids. The CDR3 region is CASSGVSDQPQHF. For the CDR3, the DNA is TGTGCCAGCTCAGGGGTATCGGATCAGCCCCAGCATTTT.

CDR3 in DNA: TGTGCCAGCAGGCGTGCGGTTGATTCTCGGGAAAAACTGTTTTTT. Translation: CASRRAVDSREKLFF. The V gene is TRBV28, the J gene TRBJ1-4; D not resolved. With 6 bases removed from V and 8 bases from J, the gap between germline ends came to 19 bases. Per the germline V gene, CDR1 is MDHEN and CDR2 is SYDVKM. The CDR3 totals 15 residues.

CDR3 in DNA: TGTGCCAGCAGTTACACACCTCAGGGAACTAACTATGGCTACACCTTC. This gives the protein CASSYTPQGTNYGYTF. This chain joins TRBV6-6 and TRBJ1-2; perhaps TRBD1 as D (5 bases). The CDR3 contains 16 residues. The V gene's germline CDR1 is MNHNY and CDR2 SVGAGI (reference sequence). Between the trimmed V and J ends, which lost 2 bases and 0 bases, there was a span of 13 bases.

The chain combines TRBV13 with TRBJ1-1; a possible D gene is TRBD1 (5 bases). Trimming stripped 8 bases from V and 4 bases from J, with 14 bases between. Germline CDR1 PRHDT, CDR2 FYEKMQ (reference sequence). The CDR3 extends over 13 amino acids. CDR3 residues: CASGSRGGTEAFF. CDR3 bases: TGTGCCAGCGGCTCCCGGGGGGGCACTGAAGCTTTCTTT.